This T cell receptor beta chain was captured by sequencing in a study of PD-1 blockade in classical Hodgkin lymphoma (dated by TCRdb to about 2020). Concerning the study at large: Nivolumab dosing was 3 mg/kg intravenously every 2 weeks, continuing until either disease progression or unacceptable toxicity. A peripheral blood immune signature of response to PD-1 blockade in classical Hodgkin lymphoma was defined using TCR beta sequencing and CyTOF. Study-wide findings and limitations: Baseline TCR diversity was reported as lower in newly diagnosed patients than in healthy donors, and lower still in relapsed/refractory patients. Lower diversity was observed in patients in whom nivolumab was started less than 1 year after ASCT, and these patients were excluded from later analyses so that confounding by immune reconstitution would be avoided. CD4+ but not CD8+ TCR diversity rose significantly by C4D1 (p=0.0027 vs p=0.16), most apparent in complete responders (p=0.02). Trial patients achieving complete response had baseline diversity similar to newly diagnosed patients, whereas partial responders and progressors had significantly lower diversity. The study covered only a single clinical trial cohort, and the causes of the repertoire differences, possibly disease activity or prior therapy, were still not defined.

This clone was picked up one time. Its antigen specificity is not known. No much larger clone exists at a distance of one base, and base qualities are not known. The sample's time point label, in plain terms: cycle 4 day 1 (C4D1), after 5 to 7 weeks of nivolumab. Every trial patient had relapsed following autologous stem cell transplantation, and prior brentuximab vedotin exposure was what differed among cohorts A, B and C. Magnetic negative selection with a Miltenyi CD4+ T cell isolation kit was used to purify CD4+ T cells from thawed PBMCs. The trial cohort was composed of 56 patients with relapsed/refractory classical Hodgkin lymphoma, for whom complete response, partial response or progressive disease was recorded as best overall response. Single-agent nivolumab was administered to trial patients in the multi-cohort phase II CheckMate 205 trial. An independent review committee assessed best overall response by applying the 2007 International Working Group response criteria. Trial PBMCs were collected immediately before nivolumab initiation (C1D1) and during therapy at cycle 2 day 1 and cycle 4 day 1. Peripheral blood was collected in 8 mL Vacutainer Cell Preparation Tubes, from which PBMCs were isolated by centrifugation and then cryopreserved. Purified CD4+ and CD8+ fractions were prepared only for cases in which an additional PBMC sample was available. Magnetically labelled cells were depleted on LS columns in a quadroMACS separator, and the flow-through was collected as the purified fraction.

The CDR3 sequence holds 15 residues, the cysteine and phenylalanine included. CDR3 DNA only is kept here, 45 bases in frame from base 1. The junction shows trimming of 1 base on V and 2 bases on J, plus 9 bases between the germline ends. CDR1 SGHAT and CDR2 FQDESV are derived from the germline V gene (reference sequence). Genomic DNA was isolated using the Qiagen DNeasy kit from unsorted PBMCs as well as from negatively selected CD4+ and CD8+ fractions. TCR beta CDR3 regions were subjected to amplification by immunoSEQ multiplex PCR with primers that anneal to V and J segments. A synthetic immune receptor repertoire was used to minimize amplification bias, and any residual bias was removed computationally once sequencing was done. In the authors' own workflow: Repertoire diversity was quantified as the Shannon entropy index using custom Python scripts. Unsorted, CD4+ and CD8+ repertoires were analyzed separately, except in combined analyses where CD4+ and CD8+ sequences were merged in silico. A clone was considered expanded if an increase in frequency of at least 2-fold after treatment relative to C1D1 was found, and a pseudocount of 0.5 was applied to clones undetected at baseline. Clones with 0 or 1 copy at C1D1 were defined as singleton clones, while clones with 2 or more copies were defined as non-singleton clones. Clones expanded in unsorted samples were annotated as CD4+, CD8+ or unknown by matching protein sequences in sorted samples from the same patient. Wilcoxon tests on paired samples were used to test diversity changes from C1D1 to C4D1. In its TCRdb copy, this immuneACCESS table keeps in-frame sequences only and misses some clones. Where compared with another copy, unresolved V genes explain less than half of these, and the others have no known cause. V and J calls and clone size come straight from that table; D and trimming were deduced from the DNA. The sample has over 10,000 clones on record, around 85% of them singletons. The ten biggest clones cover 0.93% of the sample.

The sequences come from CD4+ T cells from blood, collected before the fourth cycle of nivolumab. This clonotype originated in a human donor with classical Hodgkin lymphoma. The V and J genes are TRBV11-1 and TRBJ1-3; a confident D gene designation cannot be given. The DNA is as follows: TGTGCCAGCAGCTTAGGAGGAAGCACTGGAAACACCATATATTTT. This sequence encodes CASSLGGSTGNTIYF.